This T cell receptor beta chain was found in a study of cytomegalovirus exposure and HLA in healthy donors. Overall study findings and caveats: Exclusion as indistinguishable affected some V segments, including TRBV6-2 and TRBV6-3. There were a few CMV-associated chains whose specificity for CMV antigens was confirmed in vitro.

The study ran its PCR with 60 Vbeta and 13 Jbeta primers. Libraries were prepared by immunoSEQ multiplex PCR; TCRdb keeps only in-frame clonotypes and omits some of them. The sample records roughly 100,000 clones, 65% to 85% being singletons. This clone has a handful of counts. Its antigen is still unknown. V dropped 5 bases and J dropped 0 bases, with 6 bases sitting between them. The CDR3 contains 12 residues. Germline assignment: CDR1 SGDLS and CDR2 YYNGEE. The clonotype comes from a middle-aged man in good health and CMV-seronegative. Material: PBMCs. V is TRBV9 and J is TRBJ2-7; D unresolved. The CDR3 DNA sequence: TGTGCCAGCAGTGGCCCCTCCTACGAGCAGTACTTC. Amino acid sequence: CASSGPSYEQYF.